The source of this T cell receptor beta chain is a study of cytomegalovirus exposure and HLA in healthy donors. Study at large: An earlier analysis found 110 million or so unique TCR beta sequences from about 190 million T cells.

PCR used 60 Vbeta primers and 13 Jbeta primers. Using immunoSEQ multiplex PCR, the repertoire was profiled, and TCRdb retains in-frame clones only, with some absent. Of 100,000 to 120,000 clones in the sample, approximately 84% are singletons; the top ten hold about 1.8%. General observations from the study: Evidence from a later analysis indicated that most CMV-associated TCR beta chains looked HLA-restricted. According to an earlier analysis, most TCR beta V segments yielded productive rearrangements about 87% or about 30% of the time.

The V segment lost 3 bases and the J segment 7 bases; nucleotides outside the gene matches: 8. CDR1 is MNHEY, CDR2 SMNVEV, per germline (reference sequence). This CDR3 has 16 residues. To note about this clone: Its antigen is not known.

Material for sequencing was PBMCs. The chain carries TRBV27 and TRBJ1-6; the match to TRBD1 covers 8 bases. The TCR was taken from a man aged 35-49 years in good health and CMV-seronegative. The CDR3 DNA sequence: TGTGCCAGCAGTTTCAGGGCAACAGGGGGGAATTCACCCCTCCACTTT. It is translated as CASSFRATGGNSPLHF.